This T cell receptor beta chain was sequenced in a study of spatial heterogeneity in lung cancer. The wider study: The study consistently detected more beta-chain than alpha-chain sequences.

TCRdb redid the calling of the 5' RACE reads with MiXCR, one entry per CDR3 protein. Seen here are 20,000 or so distinct CDR3 sequences, 3% to 3.5% observed once, and the top ten hold around 26%. CDR1 SGHVS and CDR2 FNYEAQ come from the germline V gene. This CDR3 contains 13 residues. Between the trimmed V and J ends, which lost 7 bases and 2 bases, there was a span of 11 bases. The time point: sample taken at primary tumor resection. This chain uses TRBV7-6 with TRBJ2-5, with D possibly matching TRBD2 (6 bases). This material consisted of PBMCs, taken at surgery. The sequence was obtained from a female donor with early-stage non-small cell lung cancer. The chain's CDR3 is CASTAGNQETQYF. The CDR3 DNA is TGTGCCAGCACCGCGGGGAATCAAGAGACCCAGTACTTC.